The rows below give T cell receptor beta chains drawn from one sample of a study of blood T cells in healthy people across ages. Each CDR3 protein gets one entry after TCRdb re-called the 5' RACE reads with MiXCR. Among 790,000 or so distinct CDR3 sequences listed, 56% were seen once. The sample comprised blood. The receptor set was obtained from a man in his forties in good health. The CDR3 runs from the conserved cysteine through the conserved F or W. The order of the fields is V gene, D gene, J gene, CDR3 protein. A D gene is named only where the DNA matches it firmly.

>TRBV28|TRBD2|TRBJ2-5
CASSLPPGLAGGLYQETQYF
>TRBV6-5|-|TRBJ1-1
CASSYSMGYTEAFF
>TRBV28|-|TRBJ2-5
CASRTTDLGTQYF
>TRBV7-2|-|TRBJ2-5
CASRSTGLQETQYF
>TRBV12-3/TRBV12-4|-|TRBJ2-1
CASSLNAGTHGRNEQFF
>TRBV24-1|TRBD1|TRBJ1-5
CATGQGDHQPQHF
>TRBV2|-|TRBJ2-5
CASSDRNEQYF
>TRBV6-6|TRBD1|TRBJ2-3
CAALDRQRDAQYF
>TRBV9|-|TRBJ2-3
CASSFDGGNTDTQYF
>TRBV7-2|-|TRBJ1-1
CASSLSGGSWWNTEAFF
>TRBV20-1|TRBD1|TRBJ2-3
CSASDRGKPDTQYF
>TRBV29-1|-|TRBJ2-7
CSVRNANEQYF
>TRBV10-2|TRBD1|TRBJ2-2
CASSATGGSGGELFF
>TRBV28|TRBD1|TRBJ1-2
CASKPGGQEGYGYTF
>TRBV27|TRBD1|TRBJ2-1
CASSFTAGGDIYNEQFF
>TRBV5-1|TRBD2|TRBJ2-3
CASRSSGGGDTQYF
>TRBV6-5|-|-
CAISGGADDEQYF
>TRBV28|TRBD2|TRBJ2-7
CASSPRPQGAGGIYEQYF
>TRBV6-2/TRBV6-3|-|TRBJ1-6
CASSYFSGTNLSPLHF
>TRBV4-2|-|TRBJ2-7
CASSQSRGVPTNMPNEQYF
>TRBV12-3/TRBV12-4|-|TRBJ2-6
CASRQGSSGANVLTF
>TRBV9|-|TRBJ1-2
CASSVSPVIESPNYGYTF
>TRBV7-3|-|TRBJ2-3
CASSLPGTGIEDTQYF
>TRBV25-1|-|TRBJ2-1
CASSHIPGVGEQFF
>TRBV7-9|-|TRBJ2-3
CASSSGEYRATDTQYF
>TRBV7-9|-|TRBJ2-1
CASSTSGGVGEETQFF
>TRBV4-3|-|TRBJ1-5
CASSQDSGGNQPQHF
>TRBV2|TRBD1|TRBJ1-2
CASRGTGRDYGYTF
>TRBV3-1|-|TRBJ1-2
CASSRGAEYGYTF
>TRBV29-1|-|TRBJ2-5
CSVGRGRETQYF
>TRBV20-1|TRBD2|TRBJ2-7
CSAKGTASGIYEQYF
>TRBV28|-|TRBJ2-7
CASLVSGTSYEQYF
>TRBV4-3|TRBD2|TRBJ2-3
CASSPQRDWAGTQYF
>TRBV28|TRBD1|TRBJ2-7
CASTTGQGAREQYF
>TRBV20-1|TRBD1|TRBJ1-5
CSVVFGTGVSNQPQHF
>TRBV9|-|TRBJ1-4
CASSVGGRGQGKLFF
>TRBV4-1|-|TRBJ2-7
CASSTRQEGYEQYF
>TRBV6-1|-|TRBJ2-4
CASSDGAIQYF
>TRBV4-1|TRBD2|TRBJ2-5
CASSQDLQGGRAPETQYF
>TRBV10-3|-|TRBJ2-5
CAISSLETQYF
>TRBV7-2|-|TRBJ2-7
CASSFTDYEQYF
>TRBV11-3|TRBD2|TRBJ2-1
CASSSRLAGGNEQFF
>TRBV11-2|-|-
CASSPPRGTLETQYF
>TRBV2|TRBD1|TRBJ2-5
CASRARTGGQETQYF
>TRBV6-2/TRBV6-3|TRBD2|-
CASSYVAGEVNEQYF
>TRBV2|-|TRBJ1-2
CASSENVKSYGYTF
>TRBV6-5|TRBD1|TRBJ2-1
CATCTGGSYNEQFF
>TRBV7-2|TRBD2|TRBJ2-5
CASSPSTSGRWETQYF
>TRBV4-2|-|TRBJ2-5
CASSQVGGTWAGGDQETQYF
>TRBV4-3|TRBD1|TRBJ2-7
CASSRDRVTYEQYF
>TRBV12-3/TRBV12-4|-|-
CASRSHGDEQYF
>TRBV7-9|-|TRBJ2-1
CASSSPGLNTYNEQFF
>TRBV5-1|TRBD2|TRBJ2-3
CASSPGLAGGSSTDTQYF
>TRBV7-2|TRBD2|TRBJ2-1
CASSLGLAGGWNEQFF
>TRBV20-1|-|TRBJ2-5
CSPVGYEDQETQYF